One sample yielded the 10 T cell receptor beta chains listed below, sequenced in a study of regulatory T cells in long-lasting Graves disease. Time point defined: persistent/refractory GD, antithyroid drugs over 5 years with positive TRAb. The TCR library used RNA extracted from PBMCs. CDR3-region Arm-PCR and iRepertoire HTBI primers produced the TCR beta libraries. TCRdb re-analysed the multiplex PCR reads in MiXCR, keeping a single row per CDR3 protein. The sample records fewer than 400,000 distinct CDR3 sequences, more than 20% being singletons. Material: peripheral blood mononuclear cells (PBMCs), obtained when the disease was refractory, from a patient treated with antithyroid drugs. The source of these receptors is a female donor with Graves disease.

The table lists this clonotype with a few counts. The gene calls are TRBV20-1 and TRBJ1-1, with D possibly matching TRBD1 (5 bases). Germline CDR1 reads DFQATT; CDR2 reads SNEGSKA (reference sequence). The CDR3 runs to 13 residues. Trimming removed 3 bases at V and 1 base at J, with 9 bases between. In DNA form, the CDR3 reads TGCAGTGCTAGTCGGGGGGGGAACACTGAAGCTTTCTTT. Protein sequence: CSASRGGNTEAFF.

This clonotype occurred many times. V is TRBV28 and J is TRBJ1-3; D is unclear. The germline CDR1 and CDR2 sequences are MDHEN and SYDVKM. The V and J ends lost 7 bases and 3 bases respectively, with 13 bases between them. The CDR3 runs to 14 residues. The CDR3, as DNA: TGTGCCAGCACAGCCCCCGCTCTTGGAAACACCATATATTTT. It translates to CASTAPALGNTIYF.

The chain links TRBV5-1 to TRBJ2-7; tentatively, D is TRBD2 (6 bases). The V and J ends lost 0 bases and 5 bases respectively, with 21 bases between them. From germline, CDR1 is SGHRS and CDR2 YFSETQ. The CDR3 has 17 amino acids. The DNA of the CDR3 is TGCGCCAGCAGCTTGGGGGTCGTTGGAGGCGGGACTCACGAGCAGTACTTC. It translates to CASSLGVVGGGTHEQYF.

For this clonotype: One end of the junction varies from germline; a read error may be responsible. The chain uses TRBV7-2 and TRBJ1-5, with unresolved D. This CDR3 has 15 residues. The germline CDR1 and CDR2 sequences are SGHTA and FQGNSA. The CDR3 nucleotides read TGTGCCAGCAACTTATGGGCCGATAGCAATCAGCCCCAGCATTTT. This gives the protein CASNLWADSNQPQHF.

The chain is built from TRBV20-1 and TRBJ2-7; 7 bases align to TRBD1. CDR1 DFQATT and CDR2 SNEGSKA come from the germline V gene (reference sequence). V lost 7 bases and J lost 2; bases outside the gene matches: 5. This CDR3 region has 12 residues. CDR3: CSVEGATYEQYF. The CDR3 nucleotides are TGCAGTGTAGAGGGGGCGACCTACGAGCAGTACTTC.

In this sample, this clonotype turned up many times. The V and J genes are TRBV12-3 or TRBV12-4 and TRBJ2-7, with D perhaps given as TRBD1 or TRBD2 (5 bases each). The CDR3 extends over 13 amino acids. V gave up 7 bases and J gave up 3 bases, with 13 bases separating them. CDR3 region: CASTPGAYYEQYF. CDR3 in DNA: TGTGCCAGCACCCCCGGGGCCTACTACGAGCAGTACTTC.

The V and J genes are TRBV5-1 and TRBJ2-7; 11 bases fit TRBD2. CDR1 and CDR2 from the germline V gene are SGHRS and YFSETQ. After removal of 1 base from V and 1 base from J, the junction contained 1 base not matched to a gene. This CDR3 region has 15 residues. The CDR3 DNA reads as TGCGCCAGCAGCTTGACTAGCGGGAGATCCTACGAGCAGTACTTC. Its translation: CASSLTSGRSYEQYF.

The chain combines TRBV5-4 with TRBJ1-2, with D tentatively TRBD1 (5 bases). Trimming removed 2 bases from V and 0 bases from J, with 11 bases in between. Germline CDR1 reads SGHNT; CDR2 reads YYREEE (reference sequence). The CDR3 runs 15 residues. The CDR3 spells CASSLQVEANYGYTF. The CDR3 coding sequence is TGTGCCAGCAGCTTACAGGTTGAGGCTAACTATGGCTACACCTTC.

This clonotype was detected ten times or more. The chain joins TRBV11-2 to TRBJ2-7, with D maybe TRBD2 (6 bases). V lost 6 bases, J lost 5 bases, and 20 bases lay in between. Germline lookup yields CDR1 SGHAT and CDR2 FQNNGV. The CDR3 sequence is 15 residues long. CDR3 sequence: CASRPEWDSGNEQYF. CDR3 coding DNA: TGTGCCAGCAGACCAGAATGGGACTCGGGGAACGAGCAGTACTTC.

The chain couples TRBV11-3 to TRBJ2-2; 12 positions match TRBD1. The CDR3 extends over 17 amino acids. Unmatched junction bases numbered 10, after V lost 5 bases and J lost 6 bases. The germline V gene encodes CDR1 SGHNT and CDR2 YENEEA. CDR3 sequence reads: CASSKGTGGIYAGELFF. The CDR3 DNA sequence: TGTGCCAGCAGCAAAGGGACAGGGGGCATTTATGCCGGGGAGCTGTTTTTT.